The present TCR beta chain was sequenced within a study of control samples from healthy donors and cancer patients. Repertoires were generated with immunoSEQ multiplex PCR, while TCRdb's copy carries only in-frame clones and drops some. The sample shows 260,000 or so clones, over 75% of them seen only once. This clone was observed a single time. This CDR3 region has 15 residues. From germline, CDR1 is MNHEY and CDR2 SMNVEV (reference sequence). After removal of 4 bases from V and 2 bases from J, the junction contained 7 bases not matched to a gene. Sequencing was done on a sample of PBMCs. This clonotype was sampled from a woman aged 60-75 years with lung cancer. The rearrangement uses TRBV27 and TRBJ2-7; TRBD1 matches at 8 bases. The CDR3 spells CASSYGQGVTYEQYF. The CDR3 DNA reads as TGTGCCAGCAGTTACGGACAGGGTGTTACCTACGAGCAGTACTTC.